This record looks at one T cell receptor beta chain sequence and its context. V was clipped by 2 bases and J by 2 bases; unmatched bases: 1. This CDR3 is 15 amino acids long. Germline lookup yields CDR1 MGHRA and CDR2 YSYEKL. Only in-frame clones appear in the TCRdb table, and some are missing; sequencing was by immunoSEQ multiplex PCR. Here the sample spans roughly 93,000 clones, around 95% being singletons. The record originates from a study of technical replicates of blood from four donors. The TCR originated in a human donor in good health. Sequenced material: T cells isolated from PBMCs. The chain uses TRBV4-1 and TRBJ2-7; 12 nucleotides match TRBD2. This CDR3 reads CASSQRTSGTYEQYF. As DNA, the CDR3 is TGCGCCAGCAGCCAACGGACTAGCGGGACCTACGAGCAGTACTTC.